Listed here are 3 T cell receptor beta chains from one sample, sequenced in a study of neurological immune-mediated disorders. Noted time point: longitudinal time-point 1 (baseline). One entry per CDR3 protein results from TCRdb running MiXCR on the 5' RACE reads. Counted here are tens of thousands of distinct CDR3 sequences, over 8.5% occurring once; the ten biggest clones make up more than 6.5%. Sequencing input: PBMCs. All receptors come from a male donor with HTLV-1-associated myelopathy (HAM/TSP).

The chain links TRBV29-1 to TRBJ2-3, with 11 positions matching TRBD2. Germline CDR1 and CDR2: SQVTM and ANQGSEA. V lost 0 bases and J lost 8; bases outside the gene matches: 16. The CDR3 loop spans 18 amino acids. Here the CDR3 DNA reads TGCAGCGTTGAAGATCCGGGATCTAGCGGGGGGCAGGTAACTACGCAGTATTTT. Translating gives CSVEDPGSSGGQVTTQYF.

This clonotype was seen ten or more times. This rearrangement joins TRBV21-1 to TRBJ1-5. TRBV21-1 is described as a pseudogene. This CDR3 is 16 amino acids long. CDR3 protein: CASSKWLAGSSQPQHF. CDR3 nucleotides: TGTGCCAGCAGCAAATGGCTCGCGGGGTCCAGTCAGCCCCAGCATTTT.

This clonotype appeared many times. The J gene is TRBJ1-1, the V gene TRBV20-1; 10 bases match TRBD1. The CDR3 is 14 amino acids. V lost 0 bases and J lost 11; bases outside the gene matches: 9. Germline V lookup: CDR1 DFQATT, CDR2 SNEGSKA (reference sequence). The CDR3 loop reads CSARDRDRGYGAFF. The DNA for the CDR3 is TGCAGTGCTAGAGATCGGGACAGGGGTTATGGGGCTTTCTTT.